These T cell receptor beta chains were read from a single sample in a study of blood T cell repertoires in COVID-19. Only in-frame clones appear in the TCRdb table, and some are missing; sequencing was by immunoSEQ multiplex PCR. The sample records 88,000 or so clones, approximately 80% being singletons. The source material was peripheral blood. These receptors all come from an elderly man with acute or convalescent COVID-19. CDR3s include the opening cysteine and the closing phenylalanine or tryptophan. Fields, in order: V gene, J gene, CDR3 protein.

TRBV6-5	TRBJ1-6	CASSYSQGTSSPLHF
TRBV11-3	TRBJ2-3	CASSPTGSTDTQYF
TRBV10-1	TRBJ2-7	CASSESPGYEQYF
TRBV5-4	TRBJ1-4	CASSPSGALSGKLFF
TRBV2	TRBJ2-3	CASSDRGRSTDTQYF
TRBV9	TRBJ2-1	CASSFLDRVPDEQFF
TRBV5-1	TRBJ2-7	CASSLEGEYEQYF
TRBV5-8	TRBJ1-2	CASSEGYRAGYTF
TRBV27	TRBJ1-1	CASSPRLTGYTEAFF
TRBV18	TRBJ1-1	CASSPREGKNTEAFF
TRBV18	TRBJ2-2	CASSGLAGASNTGELFF
TRBV13	TRBJ2-7	CASSLDLRGGGYEQYF
TRBV9	TRBJ2-7	CASSVSSGGAREQYF
TRBV19	TRBJ2-3	CASTAGYSTDTQYF
TRBV30	TRBJ2-2	CAWSDGGPGELFF
TRBV18	TRBJ1-3	CASSPVDRSSGNTIYF
TRBV24-1	TRBJ1-5	CATSEAGKGQPQHF
TRBV19	TRBJ1-4	CASSISRTRKLFF
TRBV5-1	TRBJ1-2	CASSLIERGNYGYTF
TRBV5-1	TRBJ2-7	CASSLAGGTSVYEQYF
TRBV30	TRBJ2-7	CAWNLGTAYEQYF
TRBV6-1	TRBJ1-3	CASSEGLGHTIYF
TRBV4-2	TRBJ1-3	CASSQDLSRGGNTIYF
TRBV6-1	TRBJ1-2	CASSERGLNYGYTF
TRBV4-1	TRBJ2-7	CASSQVVSSSYEQYF
TRBV6-5	TRBJ2-3	CASSYGAGATDTQYF
TRBV19	TRBJ2-2	CACRANTGELFF
TRBV6-2/TRBV6-3	TRBJ2-7	CASSYGASGYEQYF
TRBV11-2	TRBJ1-5	CASSLDTGMSQPQHF
TRBV19	TRBJ2-3	CASSSRGVGTDTQYF
TRBV29-1	TRBJ1-1	CSVEEGQGFEAFF
TRBV9	TRBJ1-2	CASSAGGLGYTF
TRBV9	TRBJ2-5	CASSREGMGETQYF
TRBV5-3	TRBJ1-2	CARSYGTGGLDYGYTF
TRBV29-1	TRBJ2-3	CSAGEVGTDTQYF
TRBV6-1	TRBJ2-7	CASSEEGTGGVLSYEQYF
TRBV6-1	TRBJ2-1	CASSESLTSRDNEQFF
TRBV6-4	TRBJ1-2	CASSDTHRGQSYGYTF
TRBV7-9	TRBJ1-5	CASSSGILDQPQHF
TRBV5-1	TRBJ2-3	CASSLWGIYLTRGVQGDTQYF
TRBV21-1	TRBJ2-5	CASSNRVGREETQYF
TRBV13	TRBJ2-2	CASSFGGANTGELFF
TRBV6-1	TRBJ1-2	CASSEALGGNYGYTF
TRBV30	TRBJ1-2	CAWSVDGANYGYTF
TRBV2	TRBJ2-2	CASSEARHTGELFF
TRBV18	TRBJ2-2	CASSPTKSGELFF
TRBV5-1	TRBJ2-7	CASSAGQGGYEQYF
TRBV6-4	TRBJ2-1	CASSLEGGRNNEQFF
TRBV10-3	TRBJ2-1	CAISEATSANEQFF
TRBV6-5	TRBJ1-1	CASRRPGTAYTEAFF
TRBV12-3/TRBV12-4	TRBJ1-1	CASIRDTEAFF
TRBV24-1	TRBJ1-5	CATSDWVEGGLDQPQHF
TRBV3-1/TRBV3-2	TRBJ1-1	CASSQEWTGITEAFF